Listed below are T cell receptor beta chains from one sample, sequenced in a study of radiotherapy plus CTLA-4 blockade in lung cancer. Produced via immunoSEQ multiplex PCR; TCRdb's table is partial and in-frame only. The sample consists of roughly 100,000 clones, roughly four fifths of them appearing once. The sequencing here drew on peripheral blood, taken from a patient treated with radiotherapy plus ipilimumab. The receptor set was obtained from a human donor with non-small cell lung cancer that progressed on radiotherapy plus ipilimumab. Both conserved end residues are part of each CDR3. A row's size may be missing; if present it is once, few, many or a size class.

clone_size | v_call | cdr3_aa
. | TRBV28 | CASRPPWGTTGTTNEKLFF
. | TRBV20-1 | CSATGTYGYTF
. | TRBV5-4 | CASSLSPGGQYF
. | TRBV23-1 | CASGAGTGVGANVLTF
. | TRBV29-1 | CSVGDRWGAFF
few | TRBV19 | CASRATGGTDTQYF
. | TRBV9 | CASSASGVQYF
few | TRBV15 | CATSRDPDGRRKETQYF
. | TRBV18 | CASSPLTSGETQYF
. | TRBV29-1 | CSAYVTTNEKLFF
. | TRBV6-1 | CASNDRGQYGYTF
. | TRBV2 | CASSEGRLGGYTF
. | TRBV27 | CASRIRLAGAEEQYF
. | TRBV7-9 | CASSLALGSSSYNEQFF
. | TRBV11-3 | CASSLGGEGQGQFF
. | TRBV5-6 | CASSSRFREFSEQFF
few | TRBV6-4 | CASSPEAGSYGYTF
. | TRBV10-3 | CAISAGQGVTYEQYF
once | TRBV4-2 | CASSLSAGTGGNEQYF
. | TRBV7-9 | CASSSRTGVGEKLFF
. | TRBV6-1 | CASTRTLAGGYEQFF
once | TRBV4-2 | CASSQGTGEGDEQFF
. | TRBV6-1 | CASRTSNTGELFF
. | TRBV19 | CASSVLQGTNTGELFF
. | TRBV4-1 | CASSQVPRSTGELFF
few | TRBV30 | CAWTGTGGSYEQYF
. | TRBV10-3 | CAISHSGSTDTQYF
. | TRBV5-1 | CASSLGPGQGSSGYTF
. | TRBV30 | CAWSIRTSGHNEQFF
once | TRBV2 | CASSLLTSGRGRGPYEQYF
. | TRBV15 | CATSRVTSGTYEQYF
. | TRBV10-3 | CAISGENRGGQPQHF
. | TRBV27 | CASSPTRATDTQYF
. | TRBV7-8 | CASSFQTGSGNTIYF
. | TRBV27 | CASSFGQRNTGELFF
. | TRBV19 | CASSIQGFGGYTF
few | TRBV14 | CASSLNTLGEQYF
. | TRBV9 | CASSVDGTAYEQYF
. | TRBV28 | CASGGNRGQQFF
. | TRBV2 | CASSEALQGTGELFF
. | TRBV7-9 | CASSPTQQETQYF
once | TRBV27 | CASSFNRDGLALSYNEQFF
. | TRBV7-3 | CASGRGSIGANVLTF
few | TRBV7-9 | CASSLGQYNEQFF
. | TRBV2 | CASSSSNAGELFF
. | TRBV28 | CASSSDGFSYEQYF
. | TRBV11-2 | CASSTRTSEQETQYF
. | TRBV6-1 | CASSEATNTDTQYF
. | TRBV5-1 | CASRYMAGTTSYNEQFF
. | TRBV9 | CASSPKGGEFTDTQYF
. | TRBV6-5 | CASSEDGAQYGYTF
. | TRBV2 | CASNPTTPDTQYF
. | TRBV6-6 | CASTLRQGSGELFF